This T cell receptor (beta chain) was recovered during a study of siplizumab effects on memory and regulatory T cells. Notes on the study in general: Few alloreactive clones mapped to unstimulated subsets. Under siplizumab, an average roughly 69% of mappable alloreactive CD4+ clones were Treg-derived, compared with approximately 25% in controls.

Per sample, around 10^5 TCR templates were assayed. Method: immunoSEQ multiplex PCR; TCRdb's copy keeps in-frame clones and lacks some. The sample holds 70,000 to 100,000 clones; roughly 97% are singletons and the top ten take 0.025% to 0.035%. Unstimulated naive, memory, effector memory and TEMRA subsets were subjected to sequencing in a few donor pairs. CDR1 KGHSH and CDR2 LQKENI come from the germline V gene. V shed 3 bases and J 8 bases; nucleotides not matched to a gene: 11. The CDR3 covers 16 residues. Worth noting for this clone: No antigen is known for it.

The source of this sequence is a human donor in good health. Material for sequencing was naive CD4+ T cells sorted from blood. The rearrangement joins TRBV18 to TRBJ1-2; TRBD1 matches 11 bases. The CDR3 DNA reads TGTGCCAGCTCACCCTCCATAGGACAGGGGGCTGGAGGCTACACCTTC. It yields the protein CASSPSIGQGAGGYTF.